The sequence of this T cell receptor beta chain was determined in a study of cytomegalovirus exposure and HLA in healthy donors. Study findings and constraints: Prediction of most subjects' HLA-A and HLA-B alleles by TCR beta sequences was reportedly accurate. Most TCR beta V segments were productive about 87% or about 30% of the time in an earlier analysis. TRBV6-2, TRBV6-3 and some other V segments were excluded as indistinguishable.

Trimming left V 0 bases short and J 5 bases short, with 11 bases between. The CDR3 loop spans 14 amino acids. Germline-derived CDR1 and CDR2 are SGDLS and YYNGEE. Turning to this clone: Its antigen is unknown.

The primer mix had 60 Vbeta and 13 Jbeta primers. Source study methods: Later, an analysis found 75 million to 100 million unique TCR beta chains, and roughly 9.9 million of these were shared. Here immunoSEQ multiplex PCR was the method, and the copy in TCRdb shows in-frame clones only, minus some. That table gives V, J and clone size, and the DNA gave D and trimming. The sample holds about 55,000 clones; approximately 78% are singletons and the top ten take 1.4%. The TCR originated in a female donor in good health and CMV-seronegative. Sequencing was carried out using PBMCs. The chain carries TRBV9 and TRBJ1-2; possibly TRBD1 for D (5 bases). The CDR3 region is CASSVEAGRYGYTF. CDR3 coding DNA: TGTGCCAGCAGCGTAGAGGCGGGGCGGTATGGCTACACCTTC.